This passage covers 30 T cell receptor beta chains from one sample sequenced in a study of T cells in Graves' hyperthyroidism and ophthalmopathy. RNA transcripts gave rise to amplified TCR beta CDR3 regions. The HTBI primer set was used in a first-round RT-PCR of the TCR CDR3. Via MiXCR, TCRdb re-called the multiplex PCR reads, giving one row per CDR3 protein. The sample contains under 700,000 distinct CDR3 sequences, around 46% of which appear only once. The specimen was peripheral blood or thyroid tissue (not recorded which). The receptors here all came from a woman aged 18-29 years with Graves' hyperthyroidism.

The chain recombines TRBV6-1 with TRBJ1-3; tentative D call: TRBD1 (6 bases). CDR3 length: 11 amino acids. Germline CDR1 and CDR2: MNHNS and SASEGT. Trimming removed 8 bases from V and 8 bases from J, with 10 bases in between. The DNA for the CDR3 is TGTGCCAGCCGGAACAGGGACACCATATATTTT. It codes for CASRNRDTIYF.

A remark on this clonotype: This sequence may be a read error, since a much larger clone differs from it by one base. V usage is TRBV7-9 and J usage is TRBJ1-5; D uncertain. The ends were cut back, 1 base at V and 6 bases at J, with 7 bases in the middle. Germline CDR1 SEHNR, CDR2 FQNEAQ (reference sequence). The length of the CDR3 is 13 residues. CDR3 protein: CASSLVGAQPQHF. For the CDR3, the DNA is TGTGCCAGCAGCTTAGTGGGTGCTCAGCCCCAGCATTTT.

This clonotype showed up many times. CDR3 nucleotide sequence: TGCAGCGTTGCGAGGGGCTCAAGCTCTGGGGCCAACGTCCTGACTTTC. The encoded protein is CSVARGSSSGANVLTF. This chain connects TRBV29-1 to TRBJ2-6; tentatively, D is TRBD1 or TRBD2 (5 bases each). The CDR3 has 16 amino acids. Trimming pared 4 bases from V and 0 bases from J, leaving 13 bases between. Germline CDR1 SQVTM, CDR2 ANQGSEA.

V usage is TRBV2 and J usage is TRBJ1-2; D not certain. The CDR3 extends over 14 amino acids. Germline CDR1 reads SNHLY; CDR2 reads FYNNEI. Trimming removed 5 bases at V and 4 bases at J, with 14 bases between. The CDR3 spells CASSPVFSGYGYTF. The CDR3 DNA is TGTGCCAGCAGTCCAGTTTTTTCGGGCTATGGCTACACCTTC.

The rearrangement uses TRBV19 and TRBJ2-5; D possibly uses TRBD1 or TRBD2 (5 bases each). V was trimmed by 6 bases and J by 2 bases, leaving 16 bases between them. The CDR3 consists of 15 residues. Germline V gene data show CDR1 as LNHDA and CDR2 as SQIVND (reference sequence). This chain's CDR3 is CASSATRDRQETQYF. The CDR3 bases are TGTGCCAGTAGCGCAACCAGGGACCGACAAGAGACCCAGTACTTC.

This clonotype was seen only a few times. This chain connects TRBV5-4 to TRBJ2-7; 7 nucleotides match TRBD1. The trim removed 4 bases at V and 5 bases at J, leaving 12 bases unmatched. Per the germline V gene, CDR1 is SGHNT and CDR2 is YYREEE (reference sequence). CDR3 size: 15 residues. Here the CDR3 DNA reads TGTGCCAGCAGCACAGACAGGGAAGTTCCCCACGAGCAGTACTTC. Translation: CASSTDREVPHEQYF.

In this sample, this clonotype turned up a few times. The chain combines TRBV9 with TRBJ2-7; possibly TRBD2 for D (5 bases). V lost 4 bases to trimming and J lost 5 bases, with 13 bases between them. Germline CDR1 SGDLS, CDR2 YYNGEE. This CDR3 region has 13 residues. Written as DNA, the CDR3 is TGTGCCAGCAGCCCCTCTCACGGGGACGAGCAGTACTTC. As protein: CASSPSHGDEQYF.

The genes are TRBV20-1 and TRBJ1-3; 8 bases are shared with TRBD1. CDR1 is DFQATT, CDR2 SNEGSKA, per germline (reference sequence). The CDR3 spans 13 residues. Unmatched junction bases numbered 3, after V lost 6 bases and J lost 2 bases. The CDR3 nucleotides are TGCAGTGCGGCACAGGGGGCTGGAAACACCATATATTTT. Protein product: CSAAQGAGNTIYF.

The rearrangement joins TRBV7-9 to TRBJ2-7; D gene uncertain. This CDR3 is 13 amino acids long. CDR1 is SEHNR and CDR2 is FQNEAQ in the germline V gene (reference sequence). Trimming removed 1 base at V and 5 bases at J, with 9 bases between. For the CDR3, the DNA is TGTGCCAGCAGCTTAGTTGAGGAAGACGAGCAGTACTTC. Amino acid sequence: CASSLVEEDEQYF.

The chain combines TRBV2 with TRBJ2-5; 9 bases line up with TRBD2. Germline CDR1 SNHLY, CDR2 FYNNEI. V trimming: 5 bases; J trimming: 1 base; junction bases outside the gene matches: 5. The CDR3 is 15 residues long. CDR3 DNA: TGTGCCAGCAGTTACCTAGCGGGGTTCCAAGAGACCCAGTACTTC. The encoded protein is CASSYLAGFQETQYF.

This sequence joins TRBV29-1 and TRBJ1-2; no definite D call. This CDR3 is built from 11 residues. The V gene's germline CDR1 is SQVTM and CDR2 ANQGSEA. The V and J ends lost 8 bases and 6 bases respectively, with 13 bases between them. The CDR3 sequence: CSPTVGNGYTF. The CDR3 region has the DNA TGCAGCCCTACAGTGGGTAATGGCTACACCTTC.

The chain combines TRBV20-1 with TRBJ2-5; 8 bases match TRBD1. Germline trimming cut 6 bases from V and 5 bases from J; bases unmatched to any gene: 5. The CDR3 spans 12 residues. CDR1 and CDR2 from the germline V gene are DFQATT and SNEGSKA (reference sequence). The CDR3 loop reads CSAEDRVETQYF. DNA of the CDR3: TGCAGTGCGGAGGACAGGGTGGAGACCCAGTACTTC.

The chain has TRBV6-5 and TRBJ1-2; D is undetermined. Germline CDR1 and CDR2: MNHEY and SVGAGI. The CDR3 loop spans 12 amino acids. The ends were cut back, 2 bases at V and 7 bases at J, with 8 bases in the middle. CDR3 in amino acids: CASSYGWGGYTF. The CDR3 DNA reads TGTGCCAGCAGTTACGGATGGGGTGGCTACACCTTC.

A remark on this clonotype: This likely comes from a read error, as the CDR3 has no conserved phenylalanine or tryptophan at its end. The DNA is left out, because the CDR3 cannot be placed on it with certainty; the CDR3 is given as TCRdb lists it. This rearrangement joins TRBV7-2 to TRBJ2-5. Germline V CDR1 and CDR2: SGHTA, FQGNSA. Counting both end residues, the CDR3 totals 8 amino acids. CDR3 residues: CASSLGIR.

The J gene is TRBJ2-7, the V gene TRBV20-1, with a possible D match to TRBD1 (5 bases). Germline V CDR1 and CDR2: DFQATT, SNEGSKA (reference sequence). CDR3 length: 14 residues. V was trimmed by 3 bases and J by 3 bases, leaving 15 bases between them. This chain's CDR3 is CSASSVGRVYEQYF. Here the CDR3 DNA reads TGCAGTGCTAGTAGTGTGGGCAGGGTCTACGAGCAGTACTTC.

As to this clonotype: Given a much more abundant clone one base away, this may be a read error. V is TRBV7-3 and J is TRBJ1-1; no clear D. From germline, CDR1 is SGHTA and CDR2 FQGTGA. The CDR3 runs to 15 residues. V was cut by 1 base and J by 2 bases, with 11 bases left in between. The CDR3 protein is CASSLNAVFNTEAFF. The CDR3 coding sequence is TGTGCCAGCAGCTTAAACGCCGTCTTTAACACTGAAGCTTTCTTT.

The CDR3: CASSLASGSTYQPQHF. The CDR3 nucleotides are TGTGCCAGCAGCTTAGCCTCAGGGAGCACTTATCAGCCCCAGCATTTT. The rearrangement links TRBV7-9 to TRBJ1-5, with D tentatively TRBD1 (5 bases). V was shortened by 0 bases and J by 5 bases, with 14 bases between the two germline ends. CDR3 length: 16 residues. The germline V gene encodes CDR1 SEHNR and CDR2 FQNEAQ (reference sequence).

The chain couples TRBV7-2 to TRBJ2-7, with a tentative D call TRBD2 (6 bases). V was clipped by 1 base and J by 5 bases, with 15 bases between them. The CDR3 spans 15 residues. Germline loops: CDR1 SGHTA, CDR2 FQGNSA. The CDR3 coding sequence is TGTGCCAGCAGCTTAGTTGGGGCGGGGTCCCACGAGCAGTACTTC. This sequence encodes CASSLVGAGSHEQYF.

The CDR3 nucleotides are TGTGCCATCAGTGAGAACACGGGGGGCACAGATACGCAGTATTTT. Translating it yields CAISENTGGTDTQYF. This chain joins TRBV10-3 and TRBJ2-3; D is possibly TRBD2 (6 bases). The CDR3 extends over 15 amino acids. Per the germline V gene, CDR1 is ENHRY and CDR2 is SYGVKD. The germline V and J ends were trimmed by 2 bases and 1 base, with 10 bases remaining between them.

V is TRBV7-9 and J is TRBJ1-4, with D perhaps matching TRBD1 (5 bases). V shed 5 bases and J shed 3 bases, with 13 bases lying between them. The germline gives CDR1 SEHNR, CDR2 FQNEAQ (reference sequence). CDR3 size: 15 residues. The CDR3 region has the DNA TGTGCCAGCAGCCCGCAGGGAGGGCCTAATGAAAAACTGTTTTTT. Protein sequence: CASSPQGGPNEKLFF.

V usage is TRBV7-6 and J usage is TRBJ2-5, with 13 bases matching TRBD2. The CDR3 extends over 14 amino acids. The germline gives CDR1 SGHVS, CDR2 FNYEAQ. V dropped 5 bases and J dropped 11; count of bases not matched to a gene: 8. CDR3 amino acids: CASSPGGLAGLQYF. CDR3 bases: TGTGCCAGCAGCCCAGGGGGACTAGCGGGGTTACAGTACTTC. The full variable domain, its missing parts supplied by reference TRBV7-6 and TRBJ2-5, is GAGVSQSPRYKVTKRGQDVALRCDPISGHVSLYWYRQALGQGPEFLTYFNYEAQQDKSGLPNDRFSAERPEGSISTLTIQRTEQRDSAMYRCASSPGGLAGLQYFGPGTRLLVL.

The gene calls are TRBV6-4 and TRBJ2-5; the match to TRBD2 covers 9 bases. V shed 5 bases and J 2 bases; nucleotides not matched to a gene: 3. The CDR3 has 14 residues. The V gene's germline CDR1 is MRHNA and CDR2 SNTAGT. The CDR3 protein is CASSRLAAQETQYF. In DNA form, the CDR3 reads TGTGCCAGCAGTCGACTAGCGGCACAAGAGACCCAGTACTTC.

Only a few counts were recorded for this clonotype. The chain carries TRBV12-3 or TRBV12-4 and TRBJ1-4; D gene uncertain. The germline V and J ends were trimmed by 1 base and 2 bases, with 11 bases remaining between them. This CDR3 comprises 16 residues. The CDR3 nucleotides read TGTGCCAGCAGTTTAGTACGGGGAGGGACTAATGAAAAACTGTTTTTT. Encoded protein: CASSLVRGGTNEKLFF.

The chain combines TRBV7-9 with TRBJ2-5, with TRBD2 as a possible D gene (6 bases). V lost 3 bases to trimming and J lost 5 bases, with 16 bases between them. The V gene's germline CDR1 is SEHNR and CDR2 FQNEAQ (reference sequence). CDR3 length: 15 amino acids. The CDR3 bases are TGTGCCAGCAGCTTCGCCGGGGGTGGTTGGGAGACCCAGTACTTC. Translating it yields CASSFAGGGWETQYF.

This sequence joins TRBV20-1 and TRBJ1-2; D gene unclear. Trimming took 6 bases from V and 10 from J, leaving 30 bases between them. CDR3 length: 16 amino acids. Germline values: CDR1 DFQATT, CDR2 SNEGSKA (reference sequence). CDR3 in amino acids: CSAQMASGRLVSSYTF. The CDR3 coding sequence is TGCAGTGCCCAGATGGCTAGCGGGAGGCTTGTCTCATCCTACACCTTC.

The rearrangement joins TRBV10-3 to TRBJ2-5; no clear D. CDR1 and CDR2 (germline): ENHRY, SYGVKD. The V gene lost 5 bases and the J gene lost 4 bases, with 5 bases spanning the gap. This CDR3 contains 11 residues. The CDR3 loop reads CAISFRETQYF. The CDR3 DNA follows: TGTGCCATCAGTTTCCGAGAGACCCAGTACTTC.

J is TRBJ2-5 and V is TRBV29-1; D is tentatively TRBD1 or TRBD2 (5 bases each). Trimming stripped 7 bases from V and 5 bases from J, with 23 bases between. The germline CDR1 and CDR2 sequences are SQVTM and ANQGSEA. The CDR3 spans 15 residues. The CDR3 nucleotides are TGCAGCGCCGATCCGGGACGGGCTTCAGGGGAGACCCAGTACTTC. It translates to CSADPGRASGETQYF.

The table lists this clonotype with many counts. This sequence joins TRBV10-3 and TRBJ2-2; 7 positions match TRBD1. V was pared by 4 bases and J by 6 bases, with 8 bases of the junction left unmatched. CDR3 size: 15 residues. Germline V CDR1 and CDR2: ENHRY, SYGVKD. The CDR3: CAISGTGVIAGELFF. The CDR3 DNA is TGTGCCATCAGTGGAACAGGGGTCATCGCCGGGGAGCTGTTTTTT.

V usage is TRBV7-8 and J usage is TRBJ2-5, with 10 bases identical to TRBD2. Germline CDR1 and CDR2: SGHVS and FQNEAQ. Trimming removed 6 bases from V and 4 bases from J; junction bases left unmatched: 17. The CDR3 has 18 residues. The CDR3 loop reads CASSLLRLSGRSSETQYF. DNA for the CDR3: TGTGCCAGCAGTTTACTTAGACTTAGCGGGAGGAGTTCAGAGACCCAGTACTTC.

CDR3 coding DNA: TGTGCCTTAAGGGAAGGGGGCGAAACTGAAGCTTTCTTT. This translates into CALREGGETEAFF. The J gene is TRBJ1-1, the V gene TRBV7-3; TRBD1 matches 7 bases. This CDR3 has 13 residues. Unmatched junction bases numbered 11, after V lost 11 bases and J lost 5 bases. Germline assignment: CDR1 SGHTA and CDR2 FQGTGA.